The 32 T cell receptor beta chains below were found in one sample sequenced in a study of T cell responses to AZD1222 COVID-19 vaccine. The table came from immunoSEQ multiplex PCR; TCRdb's copy has only in-frame clones and leaves some out. In the table there are fewer than 300,000 clones, 90% to 95% of which are singletons. Source: peripheral blood, taken on day 0 of AZD1222 vaccination. These receptors were collected from an adult in good health.

The genes are TRBV9 and TRBJ2-7, with D possibly TRBD1 on 6 matching bases. The germline gives CDR1 SGDLS, CDR2 YYNGEE. V dropped 3 bases and J dropped 5 bases, with 15 bases sitting between them. The length of the CDR3 is 14 residues. CDR3: CASSEGDRSHEQYF. The CDR3 DNA reads as TGTGCCAGCAGCGAGGGAGACAGGAGCCACGAGCAGTACTTC.

This chain links TRBV19 with TRBJ1-3; D is perhaps TRBD1 (6 bases). V was cut by 10 bases and J by 0 bases, with 16 bases left in between. Germline CDR1 and CDR2: LNHDA and SQIVND (reference sequence). This CDR3 comprises 15 residues. The CDR3 is CATGTDRLSGNTIYF. CDR3 DNA sequence: TGTGCCACCGGTACCGACAGGCTCTCTGGAAACACCATATATTTT. Together with reference TRBV19 and TRBJ1-3, the CDR3 gives the full variable domain: DGGITQSPKYLFRKEGQNVTLSCEQNLNHDAMYWYRQDPGQGLRLIYYSQIVNDFQKGDIAEGYSVSREKKESFPLTVTSAQKNPTAFYLCATGTDRLSGNTIYFGEGSWLTVV.

This sequence joins TRBV4-3 and TRBJ1-1, with 8 nucleotides matching TRBD1. Germline V CDR1 and CDR2: LGHNA, YSLEER. With V trimmed by 1 base and J by 9 bases, 1 base remained unmatched. The CDR3 consists of 12 residues. CDR3 in DNA: TGCGCCAGCAGCCAAGTCAGGGGGCAAGCTTTCTTT. Protein sequence: CASSQVRGQAFF.

The rearrangement joins TRBV4-3 to TRBJ2-2, with 12 nucleotides matching TRBD2. CDR3 length equals 17 residues. The junction had 2 bases not matched to a gene; V was cut back by 2 bases and J by 1 base. From germline, CDR1 is LGHNA and CDR2 YSLEER. The CDR3 is CASSQLAGGGNTGELFF. Written as DNA, the CDR3 is TGCGCCAGCAGCCAACTAGCGGGAGGGGGGAACACCGGGGAGCTGTTTTTT.

The rearrangement uses TRBV5-6 and TRBJ1-2; D might be TRBD1 (5 bases). Germline values: CDR1 SGHDT, CDR2 YYEEEE. CDR3 length equals 14 residues. V was cut by 5 bases and J by 4 bases, with 15 bases left in between. CDR3 DNA sequence: TGTGCCAGCAGACCCTGGGGCCGCACCTATGGCTACACCTTC. As protein: CASRPWGRTYGYTF.

This chain joins TRBV15 and TRBJ1-3; D gene uncertain. Germline CDR1 is LNHNV and CDR2 is YYDKDF (reference sequence). V lost 0 bases to trimming and J lost 2 bases, with 8 bases between them. The CDR3 runs to 15 residues. DNA for the CDR3: TGTGCCACCAGCAGAGATTTCGGGGCTGGAAACACCATATATTTT. As protein: CATSRDFGAGNTIYF.

This chain connects TRBV7-2 to TRBJ2-5, with 14 bases identical to TRBD2. The length of the CDR3 is 18 residues. V lost 4 bases to trimming and J lost 5 bases; unmatched junction nucleotides: 12. The V gene's germline CDR1 is SGHTA and CDR2 FQGNSA. The CDR3, as DNA: TGTGCCAGCAGCTCCCCCGGACTAGCGGGGGGAGGGGTGGAGACCCAGTACTTC. Protein sequence: CASSSPGLAGGGVETQYF.

CDR3 region: CASSPGWNTGELFF. DNA of the CDR3: TGTGCCAGCAGCCCTGGTTGGAACACCGGGGAGCTGTTTTTT. The rearrangement joins TRBV7-9 to TRBJ2-2; no reliable D call. CDR1 is SEHNR and CDR2 is FQNEAQ in the germline V gene (reference sequence). V was clipped by 5 bases and J by 1 base, with 8 bases between them. There are 14 residues in the CDR3.

This clone was counted a few times. V is TRBV5-1 and J is TRBJ2-5; 7 bases fit TRBD1. The CDR3 has 15 residues. V shed 5 bases, J shed 2 bases, and the junction held 9 bases outside the gene matches. In germline, CDR1 is SGHRS, CDR2 YFSETQ. The chain's CDR3 is CASSHATGVQETQYF. The CDR3 region has the DNA TGCGCCAGCAGTCATGCAACAGGGGTGCAAGAGACCCAGTACTTC.

The chain uses TRBV5-1 and TRBJ2-2, with 12 bases lining up with TRBD2. Germline V CDR1 and CDR2: SGHRS, YFSETQ. With 1 base clipped from V and 7 bases from J, the junction kept 8 bases outside the gene matches. The CDR3 spans 17 residues. CDR3 loop: CASSLRLAGASGGELFF. The CDR3, as DNA: TGCGCCAGCAGCTTGCGACTAGCGGGGGCCTCAGGCGGGGAGCTGTTTTTT.

The chain has TRBV2 and TRBJ1-5; tentatively, D is TRBD1 (5 bases). There are 15 residues in the CDR3. Germline CDR1 is SNHLY and CDR2 is FYNNEI. Trimming took 5 bases from V and 0 from J, leaving 11 bases between them. The DNA for the CDR3 is TGTGCCAGCAGTCAAACAGGTTATAGCAATCAGCCCCAGCATTTT. It specifies CASSQTGYSNQPQHF.

The chain combines TRBV27 with TRBJ1-2; maybe TRBD1 (6 bases). CDR3 length: 13 residues. Germline V gene lookup returns CDR1 MNHEY and CDR2 SMNVEV (reference sequence). V lost 3 bases and J 6 bases, leaving 11 bases between the germline ends. CDR3 sequence (DNA): TGTGCCAGCAGTTTTCAGGGGCTGGATGGCTACACCTTC. Protein: CASSFQGLDGYTF.

This rearrangement joins TRBV6-5 to TRBJ1-1; TRBD1 might be the D (5 bases). V was pared by 0 bases and J by 2 bases, with 13 bases between. Germline CDR1 and CDR2: MNHEY and SVGAGI. The CDR3 is 16 residues long. CDR3: CASSYSGGTANTEAFF. The CDR3 bases are TGTGCCAGCAGTTACTCGGGTGGGACCGCTAACACTGAAGCTTTCTTT.

This chain uses TRBV19 with TRBJ1-5; D is ambiguous. Per germline, CDR1 LNHDA and CDR2 SQIVND (reference sequence). The CDR3 extends over 13 amino acids. Trimming left V 8 bases short and J 11 bases short, with 19 bases between. Here the CDR3 reads CASGSGAGSAQHF. The DNA of the CDR3 is TGTGCCAGTGGGTCAGGTGCCGGATCGGCCCAGCATTTT. Drawing the rest from reference TRBV19 and TRBJ1-5, the complete variable domain is DGGITQSPKYLFRKEGQNVTLSCEQNLNHDAMYWYRQDPGQGLRLIYYSQIVNDFQKGDIAEGYSVSREKKESFPLTVTSAQKNPTAFYLCASGSGAGSAQHFGDGTRLSIL.

The rearrangement uses TRBV6-2 or TRBV6-3 and TRBJ2-7, with D tentatively TRBD2 (5 bases). V dropped 3 bases and J dropped 2 bases, with 11 bases sitting between them. This CDR3 is 14 amino acids long. The germline CDR1 and CDR2 sequences are MNHEY and SVGEGT. The CDR3 loop reads CASSYPGYPYEQYF. CDR3 bases: TGTGCCAGCAGTTATCCGGGGTACCCCTACGAGCAGTACTTC.

The rearrangement uses TRBV20-1 and TRBJ2-7; D is unclear. Trimming pared 7 bases from V and 2 bases from J, leaving 9 bases between. The germline V gene encodes CDR1 DFQATT and CDR2 SNEGSKA (reference sequence). This CDR3 spans 11 amino acids. CDR3 in DNA: TGCAGTGTACTGGACCCCTACGAGCAGTACTTC. Translating it yields CSVLDPYEQYF.

The rearrangement links TRBV6-5 to TRBJ2-1; D may be TRBD1 (6 bases). V gave up 6 bases and J gave up 3 bases, with 15 bases separating them. The germline CDR1 and CDR2 sequences are MNHEY and SVGAGI. The CDR3 is 15 amino acids. The CDR3 DNA reads TGTGCCAGCAGCGTCGGACAGTTTGGCTACAATGAGCAGTTCTTC. It is translated as CASSVGQFGYNEQFF.

The chain carries TRBV5-1 and TRBJ1-5; D is unclear. The CDR3 runs to 13 residues. CDR1 SGHRS and CDR2 YFSETQ come from the germline V gene. V was clipped by 2 bases and J by 0 bases, with 3 bases between them. CDR3 amino acids: CASSFSSNQPQHF. For the CDR3, the DNA is TGCGCCAGCAGCTTCTCTAGCAATCAGCCCCAGCATTTT. Full variable domain (remainder filled in from reference TRBV5-1 and TRBJ1-5): KAGVTQTPRYLIKTRGQQVTLSCSPISGHRSVSWYQQTPGQGLQFLFEYFSETQRNKGNFPGRFSGRQFSNSRSEMNVSTLELGDSALYLCASSFSSNQPQHFGDGTRLSIL.

This chain uses TRBV7-2 with TRBJ1-3; unclear D gene. The CDR3 runs to 16 residues. Germline CDR1 reads SGHTA; CDR2 reads FQGNSA. V was shortened by 6 bases and J by 0 bases, with 15 bases between the two germline ends. CDR3 nucleotides: TGTGCCAGCAGTTTATCGGGCCCCTTCTCTGGAAACACCATATATTTT. Protein: CASSLSGPFSGNTIYF.

The chain joins TRBV2 to TRBJ1-4, with no clear D. Germline CDR1 is SNHLY and CDR2 is FYNNEI. The CDR3 has 15 amino acids. Trimming shortened V by 0 bases and J by 9 bases, and 14 bases separated the two germline ends. CDR3 sequence reads: CASSEALPTWKKLFF. Here the CDR3 DNA reads TGTGCCAGCAGTGAAGCGCTTCCGACATGGAAAAAACTGTTTTTT.

Note on this clone: In the same sample, other DNA sequences code for this CDR3. The chain recombines TRBV9 with TRBJ2-1; TRBD1 agrees at 7 bases. In germline, CDR1 is SGDLS, CDR2 YYNGEE. Unmatched junction bases numbered 2, after V lost 2 bases and J lost 0 bases. The CDR3 sequence is 15 residues long. The CDR3 sequence: CASSVTGSSYNEQFF. CDR3 nucleotide sequence: TGTGCCAGCAGCGTGACAGGGAGCTCCTACAATGAGCAGTTCTTC.

The V gene is TRBV29-1, the J gene TRBJ2-7; D not resolved. V dropped 4 bases and J dropped 0 bases, with 10 bases sitting between them. Germline loops: CDR1 SQVTM, CDR2 ANQGSEA. The CDR3 is 13 residues long. CDR3 in amino acids: CSVVARSSYEQYF. In DNA, the CDR3 is TGCAGCGTTGTTGCCAGAAGCTCCTACGAGCAGTACTTC.

The chain joins TRBV3-1 (or the pseudogene TRBV3-2) to TRBJ2-7, with TRBD2 as a possible D gene (5 bases). The germline CDR1 and CDR2 sequences are LGHDT and YNNKEL (reference sequence). V was shortened by 4 bases and J by 5 bases, with 18 bases between the two germline ends. The CDR3 length is 15 residues. Here the CDR3 reads CASSPRTGTSNEQYF. CDR3 DNA: TGTGCCAGCAGCCCCAGGACGGGAACAAGTAACGAGCAGTACTTC.

The chain employs TRBV30 and TRBJ1-3; no clear D. CDR1 GTSNPN and CDR2 SVGIG come from the germline V gene (reference sequence). This CDR3 has 13 residues. The V and J ends lost 2 bases and 0 bases respectively, with 5 bases between them. The CDR3 spells CAWSINSGNTIYF. The CDR3 region has the DNA TGTGCCTGGAGTATAAACTCTGGAAACACCATATATTTT.

V is TRBV24-1 and J is TRBJ1-5, with D possibly being TRBD1 (5 bases). V lost 9 bases and J lost 2, with 10 bases in between. The CDR3 consists of 13 residues. CDR1 KGHDR and CDR2 SFDVKD come from the germline V gene. The CDR3 here is CATGGDRNQPQHF. The CDR3 region has the DNA TGTGCCACCGGGGGGGATCGCAATCAGCCCCAGCATTTT.

V gene TRBV6-6 combines with J gene TRBJ2-5; D perhaps matches TRBD2 (7 bases). Germline loops: CDR1 MNHNY, CDR2 SVGAGI (reference sequence). This CDR3 region has 15 residues. V lost 0 bases and J 2 bases, leaving 10 bases between the germline ends. For the CDR3, the DNA is TGTGCCAGCAGTTACTCAGGGAGGGGGCAAGAGACCCAGTACTTC. This codes for CASSYSGRGQETQYF.

The genes are TRBV7-2 and TRBJ2-1, with 7 bases matching TRBD1. The CDR3 length is 14 residues. Trimming removed 3 bases from V and 12 bases from J; junction bases left unmatched: 11. The germline V gene has CDR1 SGHTA and CDR2 FQGNSA. CDR3 nucleotide sequence: TGTGCCAGCAGCTTCGGGACAGCTGGTGGTGGGCAGTTCTTC. It codes for CASSFGTAGGGQFF.

V is TRBV7-3 and J is TRBJ2-1, with 11 bases lining up with TRBD2. This CDR3 is 18 amino acids long. J gave up 2 bases and V 11 bases, and 17 bases lay outside the gene matches. Per germline, CDR1 SGHTA and CDR2 FQGTGA. CDR3 bases: TGTGCCCTTGATGGGGGACTAGCGGCCGTTTGGGCCTACAATGAGCAGTTCTTC. Encoded protein: CALDGGLAAVWAYNEQFF.

This chain connects TRBV18 to TRBJ1-2; possible D gene TRBD1, 5 bases. Trimming pared 3 bases from V and 4 bases from J, leaving 9 bases between. Germline values: CDR1 KGHSH, CDR2 LQKENI. The CDR3 extends over 13 amino acids. CDR3 loop: CASSPRQIYGYTF. Here the CDR3 DNA reads TGTGCCAGCTCACCCCGACAGATCTATGGCTACACCTTC.

The chain uses TRBV11-2 and TRBJ1-6; D call uncertain. The CDR3 sequence is 14 residues long. V lost 4 bases and J 6 bases, leaving 10 bases between the germline ends. Germline V gene lookup returns CDR1 SGHAT and CDR2 FQNNGV. The CDR3 bases are TGTGCCAGCAGCTCAAGACCGACTAATTCACCCCTCCACTTT. Its protein product is CASSSRPTNSPLHF. The whole variable domain, remainder taken from reference TRBV11-2 and TRBJ1-6, is EAGVAQSPRYKIIEKRQSVAFWCNPISGHATLYWYQQILGQGPKLLIQFQNNGVVDDSQLPKDRFSAERLKGVDSTLKIQPAKLEDSAVYLCASSSRPTNSPLHFGNGTRLTVT.

The chain uses TRBV2 and TRBJ1-5; no firm D call. V was cut by 3 bases and J by 9 bases, with 9 bases left in between. This CDR3 comprises 12 residues. Germline V lookup: CDR1 SNHLY, CDR2 FYNNEI. The CDR3 is CASSEEAAPQHF. The DNA of the CDR3 is TGTGCCAGCAGTGAGGAAGCTGCGCCCCAGCATTTT.

On this clone itself: Other DNA sequences of this sample code for an identical CDR3. V and J are TRBV5-1 and TRBJ2-5; D is uncertain. The length of the CDR3 is 13 residues. V was cut by 2 bases and J by 5 bases, with 10 bases left in between. Germline V gene lookup returns CDR1 SGHRS and CDR2 YFSETQ. CDR3 DNA sequence: TGCGCCAGCAGCTTAGGGCCGCAGGAGACCCAGTACTTC. It translates to CASSLGPQETQYF.